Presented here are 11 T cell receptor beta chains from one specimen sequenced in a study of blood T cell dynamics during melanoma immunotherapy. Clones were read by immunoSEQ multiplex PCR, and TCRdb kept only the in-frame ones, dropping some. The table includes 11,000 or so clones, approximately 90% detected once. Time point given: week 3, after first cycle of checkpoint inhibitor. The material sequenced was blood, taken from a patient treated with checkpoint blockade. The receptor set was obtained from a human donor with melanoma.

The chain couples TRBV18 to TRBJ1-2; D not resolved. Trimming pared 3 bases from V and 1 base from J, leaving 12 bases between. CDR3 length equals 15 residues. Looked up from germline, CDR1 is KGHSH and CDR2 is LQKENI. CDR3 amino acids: CASSPPDPYNYGYTF. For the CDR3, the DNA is TGTGCCAGCTCACCCCCCGACCCGTATAACTATGGCTACACCTTC.

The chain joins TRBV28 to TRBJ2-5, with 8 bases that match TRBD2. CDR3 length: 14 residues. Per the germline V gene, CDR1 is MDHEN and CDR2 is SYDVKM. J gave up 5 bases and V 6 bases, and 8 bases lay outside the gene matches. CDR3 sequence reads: CASSRTSRPETQYF. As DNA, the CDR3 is TGTGCCAGCAGCCGGACTAGCCGCCCGGAGACCCAGTACTTC.

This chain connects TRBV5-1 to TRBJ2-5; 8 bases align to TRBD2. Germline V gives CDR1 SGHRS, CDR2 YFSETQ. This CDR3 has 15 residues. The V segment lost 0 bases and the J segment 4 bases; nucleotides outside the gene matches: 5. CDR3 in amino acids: CASSLEGGRRETQYF. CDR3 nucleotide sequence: TGCGCCAGCAGCTTGGAGGGCGGGAGGAGAGAGACCCAGTACTTC.

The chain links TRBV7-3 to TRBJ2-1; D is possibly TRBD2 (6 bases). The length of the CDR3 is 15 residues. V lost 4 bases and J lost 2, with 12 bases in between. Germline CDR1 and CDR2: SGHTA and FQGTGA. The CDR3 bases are TGTGCCAGCAGCTCCGGGAGCACGACCTACAATGAGCAGTTCTTC. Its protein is CASSSGSTTYNEQFF.

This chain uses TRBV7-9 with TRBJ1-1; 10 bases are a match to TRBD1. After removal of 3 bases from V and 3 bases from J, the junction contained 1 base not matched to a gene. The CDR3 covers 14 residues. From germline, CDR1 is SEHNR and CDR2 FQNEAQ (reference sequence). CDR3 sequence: CASSFGQGDTEAFF. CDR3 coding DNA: TGTGCCAGCAGCTTCGGACAGGGGGACACTGAAGCTTTCTTT.

CDR3 residues: CASSQGDEQFF. The CDR3 DNA reads TGTGCCAGCAGCCAAGGGGATGAGCAGTTCTTC. The chain carries TRBV4-2 and TRBJ2-1; D is uncertain. The germline gives CDR1 LGHNA, CDR2 YNFKEQ. The CDR3 is 11 residues long. The V and J ends lost 1 base and 8 bases respectively, with 3 bases between them.

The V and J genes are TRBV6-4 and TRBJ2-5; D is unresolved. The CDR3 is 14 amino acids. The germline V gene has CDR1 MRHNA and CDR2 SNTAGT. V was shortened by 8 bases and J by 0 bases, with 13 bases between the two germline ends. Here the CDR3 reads CASPSGSYQETQYF. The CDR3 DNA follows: TGTGCCAGCCCCTCCGGGTCGTACCAAGAGACCCAGTACTTC.

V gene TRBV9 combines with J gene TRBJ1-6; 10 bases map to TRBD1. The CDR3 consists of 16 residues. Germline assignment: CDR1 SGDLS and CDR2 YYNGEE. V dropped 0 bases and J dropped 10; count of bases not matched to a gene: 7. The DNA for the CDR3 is TGTGCCAGCAGCGTAGGCCGGGACAGGGGAAGATCACCCCTCCACTTT. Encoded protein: CASSVGRDRGRSPLHF.

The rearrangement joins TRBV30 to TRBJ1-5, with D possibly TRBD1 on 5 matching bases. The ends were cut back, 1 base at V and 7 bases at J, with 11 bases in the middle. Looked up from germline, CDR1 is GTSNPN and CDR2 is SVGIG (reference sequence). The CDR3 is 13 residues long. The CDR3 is CAWSAQGEQPQHF. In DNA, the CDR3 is TGTGCCTGGAGTGCCCAAGGGGAGCAGCCCCAGCATTTT.

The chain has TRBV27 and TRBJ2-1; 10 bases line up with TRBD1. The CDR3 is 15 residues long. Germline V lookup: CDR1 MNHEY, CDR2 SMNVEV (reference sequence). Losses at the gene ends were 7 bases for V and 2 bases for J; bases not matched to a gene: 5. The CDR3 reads CASTLTGGPYNEQFF. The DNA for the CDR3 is TGTGCCAGCACACTGACAGGGGGCCCCTACAATGAGCAGTTCTTC.

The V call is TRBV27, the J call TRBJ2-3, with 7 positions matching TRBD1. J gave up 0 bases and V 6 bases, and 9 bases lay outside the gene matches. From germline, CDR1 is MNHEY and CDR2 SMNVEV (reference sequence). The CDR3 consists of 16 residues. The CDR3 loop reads CASSRPGGPSTDTQYF. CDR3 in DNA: TGTGCCAGCAGCAGACCAGGGGGACCGAGCACAGATACGCAGTATTTT.